This T cell receptor beta chain was sequenced in a study of blood T cell repertoires in COVID-19 (dated by TCRdb to the early 2020s). About the study as a whole: Samples from collaborators originated in the United States, Italy and Spain and spanned both the acute and convalescent phases of COVID-19. The material from the prospective study consisted of cDNA or gDNA derived from T cells, B-cell-depleted T cells, or PBMCs. Subjects who had been exposed to COVID-19, were actively infected with it, or had recovered from it provided the deeply sampled blood TCRbeta repertoires that made up the dataset. A freely available public database, intended as a resource for researchers studying the immune response to SARS-CoV-2, is where the repertoires were released. The samples were drawn from two sources: the first 160 participants of the ongoing ImmuneRACE study, and 1,200 or so subjects contributed by 6 global collaborators. The sample metadata nearly always contained a de-identified subject ID, COVID-19 status, age in years and sex. Where available, HLA class I and class II types were taken from metadata supplied by the sample provider and were not determined by assay-based typing. Broader findings and caveats from the paper: The quantity of clinical and demographic metadata differed by source and by participant and was supplied without curation.

The immunoSEQ Assay, a bias-controlled multiplex PCR, was used to amplify TCRbeta CDR3 regions from genomic DNA. Turning to the authors' computational methods: Within the assay, amplification of reference gene primers was used to estimate how many nucleated cells each sample contained. To quantify the absolute abundance of each unique TCRbeta CDR3 rearrangement, sequence reads were collapsed and filtered. For each sample, productive Simpson clonality was calculated as the square root of Simpson's diversity index across productive rearrangements. In its TCRdb copy, this immuneACCESS table keeps in-frame sequences only and misses some clones. Where compared with another copy, unresolved V genes explain less than half of these, and the others have no known cause. V and J calls and clone size are copied from that table; D and trimming were computed from the DNA. The table for this sample lists some 320,000 clones; approximately 85% of them were counted only once. The ten largest clones represent approximately 7.9% of the sample.

V lost 2 bases and J lost 6 bases, and the count of bases not matched to a germline gene is 10. The CDR3, from cysteine to phenylalanine, totals 16 residues. Only the CDR3 part of the read is kept: 48 bases, read in frame from the first base. Looking up the germline V gene (reference sequence) yields CDR1 WNHNN and CDR2 SYGVQD. Concerning this clone: It lacks a known antigen. Per-base quality was not reported, and no clone a single base away is much larger than it.

Whole blood was collected in K2EDTA tubes by collaborating institutions according to the institutions' own protocols. For TCRbeta analysis, collaborators shipped samples in one of three forms: frozen whole blood, isolated PBMCs, or DNA extracted from either of those sample types. This clonotype originated in a human donor in a cohort sampled during active COVID-19. Material: peripheral blood. The rearranged chain carries TRBV10-1 and TRBJ1-1; TRBD1 fits 9 bases in the junction. The CDR3 here reads CASSERTGVIGAEAFF. The DNA is as follows: TGCGCCAGCAGTGAGCGGACAGGGGTGATTGGCGCTGAAGCTTTCTTT.